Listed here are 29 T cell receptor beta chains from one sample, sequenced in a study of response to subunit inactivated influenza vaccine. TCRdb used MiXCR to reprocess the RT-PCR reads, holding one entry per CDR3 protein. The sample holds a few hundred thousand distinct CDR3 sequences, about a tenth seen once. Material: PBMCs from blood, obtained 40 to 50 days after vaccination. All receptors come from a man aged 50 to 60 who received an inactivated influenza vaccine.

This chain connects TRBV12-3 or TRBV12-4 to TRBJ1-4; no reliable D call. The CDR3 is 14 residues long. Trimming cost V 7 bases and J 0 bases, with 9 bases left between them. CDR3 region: CASMHLATNEKLFF. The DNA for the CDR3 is TGTGCCAGCATGCACCTTGCAACTAATGAAAAACTGTTTTTT.

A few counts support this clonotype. The chain's CDR3 is CSAAGQEGGGYTF. The DNA of the CDR3 is TGCAGTGCTGCTGGACAGGAGGGGGGGGGCTACACCTTC. This chain links TRBV20-1 with TRBJ1-2; 7 positions match TRBD1. The CDR3 spans 13 residues. CDR1 and CDR2 from the germline V gene are DFQATT and SNEGSKA (reference sequence). With 5 bases clipped from V and 8 bases from J, the junction kept 11 bases outside the gene matches.

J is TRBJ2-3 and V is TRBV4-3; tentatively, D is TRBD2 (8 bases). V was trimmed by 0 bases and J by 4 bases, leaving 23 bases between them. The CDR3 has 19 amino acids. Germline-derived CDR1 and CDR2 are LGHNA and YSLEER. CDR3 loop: CASSQETPGGGNRADTQYF. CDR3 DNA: TGCGCCAGCAGCCAAGAGACCCCGGGAGGGGGCAATCGGGCAGATACGCAGTATTTT.

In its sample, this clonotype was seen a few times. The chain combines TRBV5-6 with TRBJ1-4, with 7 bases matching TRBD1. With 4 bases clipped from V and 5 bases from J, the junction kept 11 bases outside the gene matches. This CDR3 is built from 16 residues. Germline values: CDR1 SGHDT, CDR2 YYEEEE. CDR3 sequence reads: CASSRGGGLGNEKLFF. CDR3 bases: TGTGCCAGCAGCCGAGGGGGCGGCCTCGGAAATGAAAAACTGTTTTTT.

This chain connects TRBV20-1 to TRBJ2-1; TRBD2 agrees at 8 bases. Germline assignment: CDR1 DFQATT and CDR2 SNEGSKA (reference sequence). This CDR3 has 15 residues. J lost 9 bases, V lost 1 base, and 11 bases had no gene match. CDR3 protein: CSARGGSREVSEQFF. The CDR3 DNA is TGCAGTGCTAGAGGAGGTTCGCGGGAGGTTAGTGAGCAGTTCTTC.

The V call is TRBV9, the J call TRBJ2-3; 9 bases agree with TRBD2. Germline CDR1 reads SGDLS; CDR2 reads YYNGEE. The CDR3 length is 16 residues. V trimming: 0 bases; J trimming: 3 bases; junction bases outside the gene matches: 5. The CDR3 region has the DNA TGTGCCAGCAGCGTAGGTCCAGCGGGGGGTACAGATACGCAGTATTTT. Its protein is CASSVGPAGGTDTQYF.

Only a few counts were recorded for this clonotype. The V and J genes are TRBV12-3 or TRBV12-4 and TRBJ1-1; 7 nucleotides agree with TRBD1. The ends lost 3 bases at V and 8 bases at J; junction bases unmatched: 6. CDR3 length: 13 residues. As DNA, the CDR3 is TGTGCCAGCAGTTTGCTTGGACAGGACGAAGCTTTCTTT. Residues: CASSLLGQDEAFF.

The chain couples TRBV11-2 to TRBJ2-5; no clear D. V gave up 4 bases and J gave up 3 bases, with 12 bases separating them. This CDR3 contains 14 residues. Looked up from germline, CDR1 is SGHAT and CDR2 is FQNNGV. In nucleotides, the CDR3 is TGTGCCAGCAGCTCCCTAAAATACAAAGAGACCCAGTACTTC. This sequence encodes CASSSLKYKETQYF.

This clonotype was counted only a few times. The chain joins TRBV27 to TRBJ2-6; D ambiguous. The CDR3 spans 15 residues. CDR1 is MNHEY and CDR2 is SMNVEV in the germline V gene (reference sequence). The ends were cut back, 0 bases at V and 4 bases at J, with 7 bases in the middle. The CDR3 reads CASSLSFSGANVLTF. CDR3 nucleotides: TGTGCCAGCAGTTTATCTTTTTCAGGGGCCAACGTCCTGACTTTC.

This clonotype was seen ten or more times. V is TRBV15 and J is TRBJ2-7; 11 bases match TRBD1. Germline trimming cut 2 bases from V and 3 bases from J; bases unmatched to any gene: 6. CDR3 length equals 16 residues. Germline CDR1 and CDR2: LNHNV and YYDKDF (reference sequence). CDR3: CATSRIRTGGFYEQYF. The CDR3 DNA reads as TGTGCCACCAGCAGAATACGGACAGGGGGCTTCTACGAGCAGTACTTC. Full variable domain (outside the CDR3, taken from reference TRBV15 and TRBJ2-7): DAMVIQNPRYQVTQFGKPVTLSCSQTLNHNVMYWYQQKSSQAPKLLFHYYDKDFNNEADTPDNFQSRRPNTSFCFLDIRSPGLGDTAMYLCATSRIRTGGFYEQYFGPGTRLTVT.

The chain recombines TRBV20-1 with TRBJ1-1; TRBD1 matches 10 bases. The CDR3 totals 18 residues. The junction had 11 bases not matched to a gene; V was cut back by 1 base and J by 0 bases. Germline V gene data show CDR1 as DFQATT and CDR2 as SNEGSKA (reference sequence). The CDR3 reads CSARASRDRGRVNTEAFF. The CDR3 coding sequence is TGCAGTGCTAGAGCCTCCCGGGACAGGGGCCGCGTGAACACTGAAGCTTTCTTT.

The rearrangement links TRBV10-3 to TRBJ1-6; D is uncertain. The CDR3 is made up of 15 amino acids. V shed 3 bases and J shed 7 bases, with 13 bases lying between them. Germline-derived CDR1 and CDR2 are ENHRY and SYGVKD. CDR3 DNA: TGTGCCATCAGTGACGTCGGGTTGGAAAATTCACCCCTCCACTTT. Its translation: CAISDVGLENSPLHF.

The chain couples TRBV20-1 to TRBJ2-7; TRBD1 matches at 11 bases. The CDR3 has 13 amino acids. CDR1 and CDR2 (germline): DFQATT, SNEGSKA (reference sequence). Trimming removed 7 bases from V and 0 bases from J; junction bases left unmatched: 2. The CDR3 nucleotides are TGCAGTGTGGGACAGGGGGTCTCCTACGAGCAGTACTTC. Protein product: CSVGQGVSYEQYF.

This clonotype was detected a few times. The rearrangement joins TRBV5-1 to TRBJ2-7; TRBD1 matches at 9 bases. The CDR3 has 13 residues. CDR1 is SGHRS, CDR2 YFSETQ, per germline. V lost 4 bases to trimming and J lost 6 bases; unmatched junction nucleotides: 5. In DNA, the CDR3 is TGCGCCAGCAGCCGGGACAGGGATGGCGAGCAGTACTTC. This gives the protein CASSRDRDGEQYF.

The CDR3 coding sequence is TGCAGTGCTAGAGGCGACAGGCGTCCCTACGAGCAGTACTTC. Residues: CSARGDRRPYEQYF. The J gene is TRBJ2-7, the V gene TRBV20-1, with a weak D call TRBD1 (6 bases). Trimming left V 1 base short and J 2 bases short, with 12 bases between. Germline V gene sequence: CDR1 DFQATT, CDR2 SNEGSKA (reference sequence). CDR3 length: 14 amino acids.

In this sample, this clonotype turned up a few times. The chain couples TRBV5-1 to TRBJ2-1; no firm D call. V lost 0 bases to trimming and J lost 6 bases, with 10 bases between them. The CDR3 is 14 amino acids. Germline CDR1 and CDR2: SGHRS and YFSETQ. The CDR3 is CASSLAVIANEQFF. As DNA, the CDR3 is TGCGCCAGCAGCTTGGCCGTGATAGCCAATGAGCAGTTCTTC.

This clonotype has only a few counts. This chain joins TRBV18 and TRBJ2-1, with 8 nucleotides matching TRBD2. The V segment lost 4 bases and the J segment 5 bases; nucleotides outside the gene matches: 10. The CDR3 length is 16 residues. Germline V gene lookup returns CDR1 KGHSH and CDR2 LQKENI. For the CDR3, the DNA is TGTGCCAGCTCACGAACAAGCGGGAGAGGGCACAATGAGCAGTTCTTC. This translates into CASSRTSGRGHNEQFF.

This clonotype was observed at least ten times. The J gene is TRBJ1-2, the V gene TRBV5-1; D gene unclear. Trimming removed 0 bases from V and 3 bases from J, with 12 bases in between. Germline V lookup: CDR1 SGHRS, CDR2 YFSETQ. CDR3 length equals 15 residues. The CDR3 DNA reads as TGCGCCAGCAGCTTGGTTGCGGGTAGCCACTATGGCTACACCTTC. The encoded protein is CASSLVAGSHYGYTF.

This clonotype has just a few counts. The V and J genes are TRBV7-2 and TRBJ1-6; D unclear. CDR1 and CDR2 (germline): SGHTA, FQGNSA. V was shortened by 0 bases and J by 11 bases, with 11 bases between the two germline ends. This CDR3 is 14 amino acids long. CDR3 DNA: TGTGCCAGCAGCTTAGCACCCCGATCGGCACCCCTCCACTTT. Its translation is CASSLAPRSAPLHF.

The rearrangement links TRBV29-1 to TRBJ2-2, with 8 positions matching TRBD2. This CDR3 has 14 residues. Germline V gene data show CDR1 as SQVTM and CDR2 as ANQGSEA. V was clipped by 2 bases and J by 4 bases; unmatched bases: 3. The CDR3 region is CSVESGSGTGELFF. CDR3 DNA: TGCAGCGTTGAAAGCGGGAGCGGCACCGGGGAGCTGTTTTTT.

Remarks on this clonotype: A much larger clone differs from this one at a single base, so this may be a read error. CDR3 loop: CASSYWANTEAFF. Written as DNA, the CDR3 is TGTGCCAGCAGTTACTGGGCGAACACTGAAGCTTTCTTT. This rearrangement joins TRBV6-2 or TRBV6-3 to TRBJ1-1, with D unresolved. Deletions cut 1 base from V and 1 base from J, with 4 bases between. Germline CDR1 reads MNHEY; CDR2 reads SVGEGT. The CDR3 contains 13 residues.

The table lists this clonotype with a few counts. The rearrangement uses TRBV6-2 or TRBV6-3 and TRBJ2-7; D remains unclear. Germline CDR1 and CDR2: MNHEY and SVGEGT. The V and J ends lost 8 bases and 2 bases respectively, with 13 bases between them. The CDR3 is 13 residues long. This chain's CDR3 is CASVDRAPYEQYF. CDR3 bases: TGTGCCAGCGTGGACCGGGCACCCTACGAGCAGTACTTC.

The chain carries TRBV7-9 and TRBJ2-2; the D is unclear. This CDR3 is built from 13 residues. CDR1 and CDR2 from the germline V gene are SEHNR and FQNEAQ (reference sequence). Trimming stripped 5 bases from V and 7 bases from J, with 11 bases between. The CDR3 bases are TGTGCCAGCAGCCCTAGATCTTTCGGGGAGCTGTTTTTT. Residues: CASSPRSFGELFF.

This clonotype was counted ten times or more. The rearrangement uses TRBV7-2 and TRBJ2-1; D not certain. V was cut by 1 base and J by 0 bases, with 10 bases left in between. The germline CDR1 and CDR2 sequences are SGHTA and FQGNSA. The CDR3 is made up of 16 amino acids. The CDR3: CASSLVGASSYNEQFF. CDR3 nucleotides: TGTGCCAGCAGCTTAGTAGGCGCCAGCTCCTACAATGAGCAGTTCTTC.

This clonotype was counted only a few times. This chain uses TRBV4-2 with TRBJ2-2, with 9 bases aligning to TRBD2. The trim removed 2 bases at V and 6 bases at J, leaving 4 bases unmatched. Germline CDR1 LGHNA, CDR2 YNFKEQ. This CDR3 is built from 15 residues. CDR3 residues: CASSQLAGQAGELFF. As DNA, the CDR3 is TGTGCCAGCAGCCAACTAGCGGGGCAAGCCGGGGAGCTGTTTTTT.

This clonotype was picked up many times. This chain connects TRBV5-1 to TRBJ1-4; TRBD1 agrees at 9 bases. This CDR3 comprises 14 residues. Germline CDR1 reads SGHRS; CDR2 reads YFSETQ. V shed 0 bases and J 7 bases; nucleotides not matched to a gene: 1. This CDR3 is CASSLGTGVEKLFF. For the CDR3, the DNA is TGCGCCAGCAGCTTGGGGACAGGGGTTGAAAAACTGTTTTTT.

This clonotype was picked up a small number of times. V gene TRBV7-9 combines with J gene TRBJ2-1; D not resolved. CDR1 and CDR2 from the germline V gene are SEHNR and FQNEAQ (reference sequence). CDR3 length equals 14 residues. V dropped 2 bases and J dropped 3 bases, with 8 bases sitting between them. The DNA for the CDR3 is TGTGCCAGCAGCTTATCTTCAGGCTACAATGAGCAGTTCTTC. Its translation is CASSLSSGYNEQFF. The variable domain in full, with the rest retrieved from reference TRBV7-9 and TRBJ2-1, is DTGVSQNPRHKITKRGQNVTFRCDPISEHNRLYWYRQTLGQGPEFLTYFQNEAQLEKSRLLSDRFSAERPKGSFSTLEIQRTEQGDSAMYLCASSLSSGYNEQFFGPGTRLTVL.

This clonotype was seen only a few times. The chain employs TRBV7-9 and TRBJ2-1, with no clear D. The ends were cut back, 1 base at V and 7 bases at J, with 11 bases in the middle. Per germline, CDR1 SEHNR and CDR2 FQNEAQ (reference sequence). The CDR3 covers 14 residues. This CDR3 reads CASSLERYQNEQFF. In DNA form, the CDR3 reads TGTGCCAGCAGCTTAGAGAGGTATCAGAATGAGCAGTTCTTC.

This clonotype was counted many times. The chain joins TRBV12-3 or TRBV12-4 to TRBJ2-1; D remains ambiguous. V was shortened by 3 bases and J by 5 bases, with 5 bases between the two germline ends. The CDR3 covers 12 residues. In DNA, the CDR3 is TGTGCCAGCAGTTTTGCCGACAATGAGCAGTTCTTC. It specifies CASSFADNEQFF.